The source of this TCR beta chain is a study of blood T cell repertoires in COVID-19. Libraries were prepared by immunoSEQ multiplex PCR; TCRdb keeps only in-frame clonotypes and omits some of them. The sample includes about 280,000 clones, 83% seen only once; the top ten take roughly 10%. The clonotype was recovered from a woman aged 50 to 60 who had recovered from COVID-19. The sequenced sample consisted of peripheral blood.

CDR3 coding DNA: TGCGCCAGCAGCCAAGGCCGGGACAGTGAAGCTTTCTTT. It translates to CASSQGRDSEAFF. This chain uses TRBV4-1 with TRBJ1-1, with 7 bases fitting TRBD1. After removal of 1 base from V and 7 bases from J, the junction contained 3 bases not matched to a gene. The CDR3 contains 13 residues. Germline V gene sequence: CDR1 MGHRA, CDR2 YSYEKL.